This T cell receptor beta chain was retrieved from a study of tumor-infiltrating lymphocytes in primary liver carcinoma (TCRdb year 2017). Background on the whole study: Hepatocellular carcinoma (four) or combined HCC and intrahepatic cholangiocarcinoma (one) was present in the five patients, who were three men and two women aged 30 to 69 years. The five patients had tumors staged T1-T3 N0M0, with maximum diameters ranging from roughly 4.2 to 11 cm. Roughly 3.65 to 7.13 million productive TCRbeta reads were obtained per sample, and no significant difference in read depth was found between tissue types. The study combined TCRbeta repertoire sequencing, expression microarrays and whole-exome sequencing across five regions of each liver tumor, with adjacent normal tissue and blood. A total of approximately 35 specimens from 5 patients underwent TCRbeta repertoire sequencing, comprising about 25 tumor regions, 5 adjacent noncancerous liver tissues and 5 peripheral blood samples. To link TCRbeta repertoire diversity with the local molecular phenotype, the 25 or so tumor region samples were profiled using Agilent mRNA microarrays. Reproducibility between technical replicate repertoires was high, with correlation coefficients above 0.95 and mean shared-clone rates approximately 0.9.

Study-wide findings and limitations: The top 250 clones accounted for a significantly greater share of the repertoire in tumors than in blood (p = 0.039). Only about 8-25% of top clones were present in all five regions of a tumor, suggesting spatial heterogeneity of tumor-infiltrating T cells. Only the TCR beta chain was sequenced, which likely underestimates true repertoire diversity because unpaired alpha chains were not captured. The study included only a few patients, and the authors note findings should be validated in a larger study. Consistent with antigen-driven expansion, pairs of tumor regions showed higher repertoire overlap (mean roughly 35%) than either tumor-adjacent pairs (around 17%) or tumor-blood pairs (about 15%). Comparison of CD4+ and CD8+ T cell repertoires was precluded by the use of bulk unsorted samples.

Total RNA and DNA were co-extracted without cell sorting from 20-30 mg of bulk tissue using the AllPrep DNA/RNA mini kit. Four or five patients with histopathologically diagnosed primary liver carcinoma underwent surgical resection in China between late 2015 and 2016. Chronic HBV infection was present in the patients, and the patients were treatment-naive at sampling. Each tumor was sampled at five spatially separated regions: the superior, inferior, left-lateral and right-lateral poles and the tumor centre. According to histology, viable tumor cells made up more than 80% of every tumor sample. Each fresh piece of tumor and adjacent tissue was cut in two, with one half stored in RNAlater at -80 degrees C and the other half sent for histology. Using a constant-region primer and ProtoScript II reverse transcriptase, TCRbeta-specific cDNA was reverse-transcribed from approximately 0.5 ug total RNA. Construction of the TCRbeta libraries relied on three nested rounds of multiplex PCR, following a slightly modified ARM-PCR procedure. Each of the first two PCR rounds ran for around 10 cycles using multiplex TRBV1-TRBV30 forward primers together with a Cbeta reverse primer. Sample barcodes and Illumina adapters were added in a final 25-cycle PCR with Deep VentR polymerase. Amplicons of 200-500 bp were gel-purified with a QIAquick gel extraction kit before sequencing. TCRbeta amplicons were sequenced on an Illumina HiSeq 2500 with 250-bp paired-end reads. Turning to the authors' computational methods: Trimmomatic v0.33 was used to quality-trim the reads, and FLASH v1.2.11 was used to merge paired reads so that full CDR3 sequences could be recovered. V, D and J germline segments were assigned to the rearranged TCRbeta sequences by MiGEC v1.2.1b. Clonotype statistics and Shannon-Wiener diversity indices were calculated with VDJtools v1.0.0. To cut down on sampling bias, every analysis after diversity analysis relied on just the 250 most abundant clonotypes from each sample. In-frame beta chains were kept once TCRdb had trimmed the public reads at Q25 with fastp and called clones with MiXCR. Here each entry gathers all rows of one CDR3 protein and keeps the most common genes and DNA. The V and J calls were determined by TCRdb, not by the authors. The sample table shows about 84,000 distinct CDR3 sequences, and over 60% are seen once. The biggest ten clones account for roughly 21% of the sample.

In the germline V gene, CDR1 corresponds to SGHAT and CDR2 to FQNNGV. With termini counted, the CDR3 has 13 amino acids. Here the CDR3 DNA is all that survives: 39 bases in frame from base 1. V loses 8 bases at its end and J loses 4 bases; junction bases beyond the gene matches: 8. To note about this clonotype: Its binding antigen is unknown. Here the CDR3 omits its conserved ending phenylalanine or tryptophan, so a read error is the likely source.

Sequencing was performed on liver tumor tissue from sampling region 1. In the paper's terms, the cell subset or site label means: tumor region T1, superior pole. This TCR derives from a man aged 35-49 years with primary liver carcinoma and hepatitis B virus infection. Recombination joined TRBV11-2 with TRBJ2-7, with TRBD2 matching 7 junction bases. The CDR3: CASGREGLYEQYI. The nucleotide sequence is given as TGTGCCAGCGGTAGGGAGGGCCTTTACGAGCAGTACATA.